This T cell receptor beta chain is from a study of shared clonotypes between healthy human individuals. Findings and caveats of the study: The sharing of 4.5% to 5% of naive CD4 clonotypes was seen across a handful of donors.

Germline CDR1 LNHDA, CDR2 SQIVND (reference sequence). The trim removed 4 bases at V and 2 bases at J, leaving 7 bases unmatched. The length of the CDR3 is 16 residues. Produced via immunoSEQ multiplex PCR; TCRdb's table is partial and in-frame only. The sample holds about 1.5 million clones, 95% to 99% seen once. Worth noting for this clone: Its antigen is undetermined.

The receptor comes from a man aged 30 to 45 in good health. The specimen was naive CD4+ T cells sorted from blood. Described subset: CD45RA+ positively selected. This chain connects TRBV19 to TRBJ2-2; 7 positions match TRBD1. The CDR3 sequence: CASSKGRGYNTGELFF. As DNA, the CDR3 is TGTGCCAGTAGTAAAGGCAGGGGGTACAACACCGGGGAGCTGTTTTTT.